Listed here are 19 T cell receptor beta chains from one sample, sequenced in a study of T cells after yellow fever vaccination. Each CDR3 protein gets one entry after TCRdb re-called the 5' RACE reads with MiXCR. The sample carries 300,000 or so distinct CDR3 sequences, 7% to 9% recorded once. The sample in question was PBMCs, obtained more than 40 days after the first yellow fever vaccination. These receptors came from a man between 18 and 35 years old who received the YFV17D yellow fever vaccine.

The chain has TRBV5-1 and TRBJ1-2, with D possibly TRBD1 on 5 matching bases. There are 15 residues in the CDR3. Germline CDR1 reads SGHRS; CDR2 reads YFSETQ. Trimming removed 0 bases at V and 6 bases at J, with 15 bases between. In DNA form, the CDR3 reads TGCGCCAGCAGCTTGGTGAGGGGAGAGAAGGATGGCTACACCTTC. Residues: CASSLVRGEKDGYTF.

This clonotype has more than one count but fewer than ten. The chain recombines TRBV13 with TRBJ1-1; TRBD1 matches 8 bases. The germline V gene has CDR1 PRHDT and CDR2 FYEKMQ (reference sequence). This CDR3 region has 14 residues. V shed 5 bases and J 0 bases; nucleotides not matched to a gene: 2. CDR3 nucleotides: TGTGCCAGCAGCGGGGACAGGATGAACACTGAAGCTTTCTTT. Amino acid sequence: CASSGDRMNTEAFF.

The chain links TRBV7-2 to TRBJ2-7; D could derive from TRBD1 or TRBD2 (6 bases each). The CDR3 totals 15 residues. V was clipped by 4 bases and J by 2 bases, with 15 bases between them. Germline-derived CDR1 and CDR2 are SGHTA and FQGNSA. The CDR3 spells CASSSRSGGPYEQYF. The CDR3 nucleotides are TGTGCCAGCAGCTCCCGCTCCGGGGGCCCCTACGAGCAGTACTTC. Variable domain in full (rest from reference TRBV7-2 and TRBJ2-7): GAGVSQSPSNKVTEKGKDVELRCDPISGHTALYWYRQSLGQGLEFLIYFQGNSAPDKSGLPSDRFSAERTGGSVSTLTIQRTQQEDSAVYLCASSSRSGGPYEQYFGPGTRLTVT.

In its sample, this clonotype was seen a few times. The chain is built from TRBV7-3 and TRBJ2-3; 8 nucleotides agree with TRBD2. With V trimmed by 5 bases and J by 5 bases, 12 bases remained unmatched. This CDR3 contains 16 residues. In germline, CDR1 is SGHTA, CDR2 FQGTGA. The CDR3: CASSERTGGPGDTQYF. CDR3 bases: TGTGCCAGCAGCGAAAGGACGGGGGGGCCTGGAGATACGCAGTATTTT.

This clonotype turned up a few times. This chain connects TRBV5-1 to TRBJ2-5, with TRBD1 matching 9 bases. With V trimmed by 3 bases and J by 7 bases, 4 bases remained unmatched. CDR3 size: 13 residues. Germline V gene sequence: CDR1 SGHRS, CDR2 YFSETQ. The CDR3 DNA is TGCGCCAGCAGCTGGGGACAGGGAGGGACCCAGTACTTC. This gives the protein CASSWGQGGTQYF.

This clonotype was seen a few times. This sequence joins TRBV6-2 or TRBV6-3 and TRBJ2-7; 7 bases align to TRBD1. The CDR3 length is 14 residues. V lost 6 bases and J lost 2; bases outside the gene matches: 7. Per germline, CDR1 MNHEY and CDR2 SVGEGT. CDR3 DNA: TGTGCCAGCAGGCGACAGGGTTTGCCCTACGAGCAGTACTTC. This encodes CASRRQGLPYEQYF.

This clonotype was recorded a few times. The J gene is TRBJ2-1, the V gene TRBV20-1, with D perhaps TRBD2 (5 bases). Trimming pared 6 bases from V and 7 bases from J, leaving 10 bases between. The CDR3 consists of 11 residues. Germline assignment: CDR1 DFQATT and CDR2 SNEGSKA (reference sequence). This CDR3 is CSARRENEQFF. As DNA, the CDR3 is TGCAGTGCGAGACGGGAAAATGAGCAGTTCTTC.

V usage is TRBV5-6 and J usage is TRBJ2-3, with D perhaps being TRBD1 or TRBD2 (6 bases each). Germline V gives CDR1 SGHDT, CDR2 YYEEEE. The V gene lost 4 bases and the J gene lost 2 bases, with 14 bases spanning the gap. This CDR3 is 15 amino acids long. CDR3 DNA: TGTGCCAGCAGCCAGAAGGGGGGATACACAGATACGCAGTATTTT. It is translated as CASSQKGGYTDTQYF.

V is TRBV11-2 and J is TRBJ1-3; D gene ambiguous. Germline-derived CDR1 and CDR2 are SGHAT and FQNNGV. The CDR3 contains 13 residues. Trimming took 8 bases from V and 3 from J, leaving 11 bases between them. In DNA, the CDR3 is TGTGCCAGCCGCACGGGGTATGGAAACACCATATATTTT. Encoded protein: CASRTGYGNTIYF.

The chain links TRBV9 to TRBJ1-2; TRBD1 agrees at 7 bases. The CDR3 covers 13 residues. Germline V CDR1 and CDR2: SGDLS, YYNGEE. V trimming: 5 bases; J trimming: 4 bases; junction bases outside the gene matches: 5. This CDR3 reads CASSEGASYGYTF. In DNA, the CDR3 is TGTGCCAGCAGTGAGGGGGCCAGCTATGGCTACACCTTC.

This clonotype was detected ten times or more. The rearrangement uses TRBV5-1 and TRBJ1-2; D ambiguous. V shed 7 bases and J shed 0 bases, with 16 bases lying between them. CDR1 and CDR2 from the germline V gene are SGHRS and YFSETQ. The CDR3 sequence is 15 residues long. This CDR3 reads CASQDASRPNYGYTF. CDR3 nucleotide sequence: TGCGCCAGCCAGGACGCGAGTAGACCTAACTATGGCTACACCTTC.

This clonotype was seen at least ten times. The CDR3 nucleotides are TGTGCCAGCAGCCAAGCGGGTAATGAAAAACTGTTTTTT. Protein: CASSQAGNEKLFF. This chain links TRBV4-2 with TRBJ1-4, with D unclear. Trimming stripped 1 base from V and 4 bases from J, with 4 bases between. In germline, CDR1 is LGHNA, CDR2 YNFKEQ. The CDR3 has 13 amino acids.

The chain couples TRBV7-2 to TRBJ2-1; weak D call: TRBD2 (5 bases). Germline V gene sequence: CDR1 SGHTA, CDR2 FQGNSA. This CDR3 is built from 17 residues. Trimming shortened V by 5 bases and J by 2 bases, and 19 bases separated the two germline ends. The CDR3 DNA reads as TGTGCCAGCAGCAGAGGATCGGGGAAAATAACCTACAATGAGCAGTTCTTC. Amino acids: CASSRGSGKITYNEQFF.

This clonotype was found a few times. The chain joins TRBV7-2 to TRBJ1-1; D gene ambiguous. V lost 0 bases to trimming and J lost 4 bases, with 12 bases between them. CDR1 and CDR2 from the germline V gene are SGHTA and FQGNSA. The CDR3 is 15 residues long. This CDR3 reads CASSLARRMGTEAFF. In DNA, the CDR3 is TGTGCCAGCAGCTTAGCGCGGAGGATGGGCACTGAAGCTTTCTTT.

A few counts support this clonotype. V and J are TRBV5-1 and TRBJ2-1; D is undetermined. This CDR3 spans 14 amino acids. V lost 4 bases, J lost 0 bases, and 8 bases lay in between. Germline lookup yields CDR1 SGHRS and CDR2 YFSETQ. CDR3 sequence reads: CASSNDSSYNEQFF. The CDR3, as DNA: TGCGCCAGCAGCAACGATAGCTCCTACAATGAGCAGTTCTTC.

There are a few counts of this clonotype. V is TRBV28 and J is TRBJ2-7; D remains ambiguous. Germline V lookup: CDR1 MDHEN, CDR2 SYDVKM. The CDR3 runs 11 residues. The CDR3 bases are TGTGCCAGCAGTTTGGGGATCATCCCTACGGTC. Translated, it gives CASSLGIIPTV.

The rearrangement links TRBV5-1 to TRBJ2-1; D tentatively fits TRBD1 or TRBD2 (5 bases each). The CDR3 is 16 residues long. Germline V gene sequence: CDR1 SGHRS, CDR2 YFSETQ. V lost 1 base to trimming and J lost 3 bases, with 14 bases between them. The CDR3 bases are TGCGCCAGCAGCTTGACTCTGGGACCCAACTACAATGAGCAGTTCTTC. This codes for CASSLTLGPNYNEQFF.

The chain has TRBV4-2 and TRBJ2-5; D unclear. Germline V lookup: CDR1 LGHNA, CDR2 YNFKEQ. CDR3 length: 15 residues. V lost 1 base and J lost 0, with 9 bases in between. CDR3 sequence: CASSQVPRNQETQYF. The CDR3 nucleotides are TGTGCCAGCAGCCAAGTCCCACGGAACCAAGAGACCCAGTACTTC.

The V call is TRBV6-2 or TRBV6-3, the J call TRBJ1-2; the D is unclear. Per the germline V gene, CDR1 is MNHEY and CDR2 is SVGEGT. The ends were cut back, 2 bases at V and 4 bases at J, with 14 bases in the middle. This CDR3 contains 15 residues. CDR3 coding DNA: TGTGCCAGCAGTTACGAGAACGACGCCGTCTATGGCTACACCTTC. Encoded protein: CASSYENDAVYGYTF.